This T cell receptor beta chain is from a study of T-cell reconstitution after alpha-beta-depleted transplantation in children. Study-wide results and limits: It was reported that alpha-beta T cells came from several hundred expanded graft clones (about two months after transplant). Fresh T-cell production supplied most of the T-cell counts and diversity seen one year after transplant. From surviving recipient T cells and thymic progenitors came the high day-60 TCRbeta diversity observed in some patients.

The TCRbeta library was prepared with unique molecular identifiers. TCRdb itself ran the PCR reads through MiXCR, one entry per CDR3 protein. Of 6,000 or so distinct CDR3 sequences listed, 15% were seen once; the top ten hold about four fifths. This clonotype was observed at least ten times. Its antigen is currently unknown. The clonotype was recovered from a patient between 2 and 10 years old who had a stem cell transplant for inherited bone marrow failure, so the T cells may come from the graft donor. The material sequenced was PBMCs, mostly from graft donor cells, taken 180 days after TCRalphabeta/CD19-depleted stem cell transplant.

CDR3 DNA: TGTGCCAGCAGCCAAGATAGCGGCCGGTTCGAGAATGAGCAGTTCTTC. Its translation is CASSQDSGRFENEQFF. The chain is built from TRBV4-2 and TRBJ2-1; a possible D gene is TRBD2 (6 bases). CDR1 is LGHNA and CDR2 is YNFKEQ in the germline V gene. The CDR3 is 16 residues long. V was pared by 0 bases and J by 7 bases, with 16 bases between.